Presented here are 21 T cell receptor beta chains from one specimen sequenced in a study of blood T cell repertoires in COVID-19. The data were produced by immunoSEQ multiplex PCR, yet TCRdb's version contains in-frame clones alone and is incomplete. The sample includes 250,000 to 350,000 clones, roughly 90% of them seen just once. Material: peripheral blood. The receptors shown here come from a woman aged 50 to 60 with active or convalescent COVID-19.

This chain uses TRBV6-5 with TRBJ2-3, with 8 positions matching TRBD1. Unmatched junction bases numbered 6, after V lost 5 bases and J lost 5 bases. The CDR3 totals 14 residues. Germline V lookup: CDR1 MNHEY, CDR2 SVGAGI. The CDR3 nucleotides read TGTGCCAGCAGTACAGACAGGGGAGGAGATACGCAGTATTTT. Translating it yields CASSTDRGGDTQYF.

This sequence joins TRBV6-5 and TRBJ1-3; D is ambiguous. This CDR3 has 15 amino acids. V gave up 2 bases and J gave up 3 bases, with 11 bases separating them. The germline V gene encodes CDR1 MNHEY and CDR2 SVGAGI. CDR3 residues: CASSYARDGGNTIYF. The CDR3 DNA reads TGTGCCAGCAGTTACGCTCGAGATGGTGGAAACACCATATATTTT.

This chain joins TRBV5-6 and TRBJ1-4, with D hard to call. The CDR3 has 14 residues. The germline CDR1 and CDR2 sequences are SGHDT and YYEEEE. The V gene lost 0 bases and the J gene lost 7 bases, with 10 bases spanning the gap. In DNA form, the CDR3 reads TGTGCCAGCAGCTTGGGGAGTAAAACTGAAAAACTGTTTTTT. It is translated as CASSLGSKTEKLFF.

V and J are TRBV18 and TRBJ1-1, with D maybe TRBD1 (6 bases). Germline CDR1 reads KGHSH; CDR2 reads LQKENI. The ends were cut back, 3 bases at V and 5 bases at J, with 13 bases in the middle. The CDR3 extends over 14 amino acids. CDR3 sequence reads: CASSPGGRVTEAFF. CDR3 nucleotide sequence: TGTGCCAGCTCACCCGGGGGGCGGGTTACTGAAGCTTTCTTT.

The CDR3 protein is CASSLETGGGGELFF. The CDR3 DNA reads as TGTGCCAGCAGTCTAGAAACAGGTGGTGGCGGGGAGCTGTTTTTT. The chain joins TRBV28 to TRBJ2-2; perhaps TRBD1 as D (5 bases). In germline, CDR1 is MDHEN, CDR2 SYDVKM. This CDR3 is 15 amino acids long. The V end lost 5 bases, the J end lost 7 bases, and 17 bases lay between the germline ends.

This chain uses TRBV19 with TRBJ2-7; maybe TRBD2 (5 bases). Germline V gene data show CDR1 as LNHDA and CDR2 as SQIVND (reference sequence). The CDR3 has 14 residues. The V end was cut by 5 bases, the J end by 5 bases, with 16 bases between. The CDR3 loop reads CASSPFRTGNEQYF. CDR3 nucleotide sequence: TGTGCCAGTAGTCCCTTTCGAACCGGGAACGAGCAGTACTTC.

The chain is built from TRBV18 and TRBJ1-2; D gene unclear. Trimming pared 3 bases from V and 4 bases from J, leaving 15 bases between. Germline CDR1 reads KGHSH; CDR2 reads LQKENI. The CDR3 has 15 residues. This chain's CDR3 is CASSPSIYRFYGYTF. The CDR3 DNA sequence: TGTGCCAGCTCACCCTCTATCTACAGATTCTATGGCTACACCTTC.

The CDR3 DNA reads TGTGCCAGCAGCTTAGTGAGAGGAGGGGAGCAGTACTTC. Protein sequence: CASSLVRGGEQYF. The V gene is TRBV11-3, the J gene TRBJ2-7; the D gene is possibly TRBD2 (6 bases). This CDR3 is 13 amino acids long. The V end was cut by 1 base, the J end by 7 bases, with 11 bases between. In germline, CDR1 is SGHNT, CDR2 YENEEA.

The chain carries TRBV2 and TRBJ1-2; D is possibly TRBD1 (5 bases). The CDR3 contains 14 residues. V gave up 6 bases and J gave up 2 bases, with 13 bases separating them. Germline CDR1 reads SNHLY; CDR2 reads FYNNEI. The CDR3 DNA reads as TGTGCCAGCAGCCAAGGACAAGGGAACTATGGCTACACCTTC. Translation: CASSQGQGNYGYTF.

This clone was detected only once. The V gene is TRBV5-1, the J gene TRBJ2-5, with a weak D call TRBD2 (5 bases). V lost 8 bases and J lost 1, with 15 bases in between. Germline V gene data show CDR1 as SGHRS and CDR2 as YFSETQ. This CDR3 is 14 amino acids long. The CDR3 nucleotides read TGCGCCAGTAGTACCTGGGAGACCCAAGAGACCCAGTACTTC. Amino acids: CASSTWETQETQYF.

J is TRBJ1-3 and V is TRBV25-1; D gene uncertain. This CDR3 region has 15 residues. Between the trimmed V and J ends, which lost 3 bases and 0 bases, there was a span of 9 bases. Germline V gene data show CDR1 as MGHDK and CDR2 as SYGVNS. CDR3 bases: TGTGCCAGCAGTGAGGGCATAAGCTCTGGAAACACCATATATTTT. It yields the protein CASSEGISSGNTIYF.

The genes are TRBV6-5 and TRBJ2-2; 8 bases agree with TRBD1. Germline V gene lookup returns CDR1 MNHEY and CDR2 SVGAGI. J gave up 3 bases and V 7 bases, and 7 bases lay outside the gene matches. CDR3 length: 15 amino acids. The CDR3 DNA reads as TGTGCCAGCACGAGGGGGACAGGCGACACCGGGGAGCTGTTTTTT. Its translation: CASTRGTGDTGELFF.

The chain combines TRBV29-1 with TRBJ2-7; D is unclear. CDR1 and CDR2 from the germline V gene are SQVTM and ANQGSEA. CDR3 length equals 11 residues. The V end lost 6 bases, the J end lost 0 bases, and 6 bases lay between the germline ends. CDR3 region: CSVEYSYEQYF. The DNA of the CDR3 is TGCAGCGTCGAATACTCCTACGAGCAGTACTTC.

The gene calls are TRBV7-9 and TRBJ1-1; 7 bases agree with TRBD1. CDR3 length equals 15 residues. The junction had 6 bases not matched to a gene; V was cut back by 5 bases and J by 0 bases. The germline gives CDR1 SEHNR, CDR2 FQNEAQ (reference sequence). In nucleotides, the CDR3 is TGTGCCAGCAGCCCCAGACAGGGTATGAACACTGAAGCTTTCTTT. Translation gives CASSPRQGMNTEAFF.

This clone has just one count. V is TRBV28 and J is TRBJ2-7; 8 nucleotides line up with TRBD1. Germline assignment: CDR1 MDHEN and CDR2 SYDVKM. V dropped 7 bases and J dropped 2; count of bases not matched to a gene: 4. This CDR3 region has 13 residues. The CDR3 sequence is CASNTGGPYEQYF. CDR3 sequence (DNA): TGTGCCAGCAATACAGGGGGGCCCTACGAGCAGTACTTC.

CDR3 amino acids: CASSSRGLAGNEQFF. The CDR3 DNA reads as TGTGCCAGTAGTAGTAGGGGACTAGCCGGCAATGAGCAGTTCTTC. The chain is built from TRBV19 and TRBJ2-1, with 9 bases that match TRBD2. The junction had 7 bases not matched to a gene; V was cut back by 4 bases and J by 6 bases. Germline CDR1 LNHDA, CDR2 SQIVND (reference sequence). The CDR3 is 15 residues long.

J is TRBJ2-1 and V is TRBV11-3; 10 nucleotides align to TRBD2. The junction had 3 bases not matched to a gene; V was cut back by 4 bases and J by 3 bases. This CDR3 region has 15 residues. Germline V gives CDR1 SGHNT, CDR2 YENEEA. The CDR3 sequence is CASSSQREGYNEQFF. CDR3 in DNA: TGTGCCAGCAGCTCCCAGCGGGAGGGCTACAATGAGCAGTTCTTC. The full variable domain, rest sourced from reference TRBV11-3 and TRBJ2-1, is EAGVVQSPRYKIIEKKQPVAFWCNPISGHNTLYWYLQNLGQGPELLIRYENEEAVDDSQLPKDRFSAERLKGVDSTLKIQPAELGDSAVYLCASSSQREGYNEQFFGPGTRLTVL.

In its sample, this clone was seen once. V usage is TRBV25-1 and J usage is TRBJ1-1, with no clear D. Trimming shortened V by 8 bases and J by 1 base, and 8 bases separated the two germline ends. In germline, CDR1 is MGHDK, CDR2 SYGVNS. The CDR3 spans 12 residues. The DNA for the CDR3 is TGTGCCAGCCGTGCGGGGAACACTGAAGCTTTCTTT. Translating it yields CASRAGNTEAFF.

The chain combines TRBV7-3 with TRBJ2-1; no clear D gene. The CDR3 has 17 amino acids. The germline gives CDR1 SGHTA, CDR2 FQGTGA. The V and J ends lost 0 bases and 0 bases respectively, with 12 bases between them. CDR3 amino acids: CASSLTATTSSYNEQFF. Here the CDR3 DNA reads TGTGCCAGCAGCTTAACGGCCACTACCAGCTCCTACAATGAGCAGTTCTTC. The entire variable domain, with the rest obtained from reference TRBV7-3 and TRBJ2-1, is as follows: GAGVSQTPSNKVTEKGKYVELRCDPISGHTALYWYRQSLGQGPEFLIYFQGTGAADDSGLPNDRFFAVRPEGSVSTLKIQRTERGDSAVYLCASSLTATTSSYNEQFFGPGTRLTVL.

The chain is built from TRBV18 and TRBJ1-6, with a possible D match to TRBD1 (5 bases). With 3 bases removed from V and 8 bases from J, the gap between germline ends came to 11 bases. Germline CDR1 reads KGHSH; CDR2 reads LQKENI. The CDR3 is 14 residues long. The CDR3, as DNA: TGTGCCAGCTCACCCTCAGGGTTGGATTCACCCCTCCACTTT. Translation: CASSPSGLDSPLHF.

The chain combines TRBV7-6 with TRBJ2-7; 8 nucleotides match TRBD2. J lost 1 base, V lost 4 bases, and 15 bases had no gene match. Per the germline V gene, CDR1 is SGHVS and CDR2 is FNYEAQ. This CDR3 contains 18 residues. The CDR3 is CASSSPLTGGGRSYEQYF. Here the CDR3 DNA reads TGTGCCAGCAGCTCGCCCCTCACGGGGGGGGGAAGGTCCTACGAGCAGTACTTC.